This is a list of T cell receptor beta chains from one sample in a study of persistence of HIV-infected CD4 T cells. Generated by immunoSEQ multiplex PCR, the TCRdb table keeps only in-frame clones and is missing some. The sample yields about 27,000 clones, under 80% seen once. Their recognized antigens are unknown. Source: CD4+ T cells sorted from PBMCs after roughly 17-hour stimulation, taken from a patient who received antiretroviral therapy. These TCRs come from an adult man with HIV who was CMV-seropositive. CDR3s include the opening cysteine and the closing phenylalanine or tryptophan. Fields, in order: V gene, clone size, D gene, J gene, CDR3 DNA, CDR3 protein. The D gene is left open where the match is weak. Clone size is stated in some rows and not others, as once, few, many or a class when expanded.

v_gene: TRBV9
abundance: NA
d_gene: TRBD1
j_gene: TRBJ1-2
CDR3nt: TGTGCCAGCAGCATTCAGGGGGACTATGGCTACACCTTC
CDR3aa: CASSIQGDYGYTF

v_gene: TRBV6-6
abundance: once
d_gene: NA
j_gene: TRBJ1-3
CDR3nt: TGTGCCAGCAGTGACAGCGACTCTGGAAACACCATATATTTT
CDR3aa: CASSDSDSGNTIYF

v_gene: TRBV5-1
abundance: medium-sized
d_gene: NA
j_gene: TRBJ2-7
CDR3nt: TGCGCCAGTCGGGACCAGCCAGACTCCTACGAGCAGTACTTC
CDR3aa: CASRDQPDSYEQYF

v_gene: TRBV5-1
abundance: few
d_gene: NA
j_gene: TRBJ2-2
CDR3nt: TGCGCCAGCAGCTTCGGCGCGAACACCGGGGAGCTGTTTTTT
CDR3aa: CASSFGANTGELFF

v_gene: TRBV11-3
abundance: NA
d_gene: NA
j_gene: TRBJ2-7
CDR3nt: TGTGCCAGCAGCCTTGAAATGGGGGAGCAGTACTTC
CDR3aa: CASSLEMGEQYF

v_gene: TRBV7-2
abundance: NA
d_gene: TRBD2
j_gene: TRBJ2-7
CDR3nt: TGTGCCAGTTCAAAGCGGGGGGCCTACGAGCAGTACTTC
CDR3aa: CASSKRGAYEQYF

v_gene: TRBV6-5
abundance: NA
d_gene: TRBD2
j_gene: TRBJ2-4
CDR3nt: TGTGCCAGCAGTCGGGCGGGGGGCCGCATTCAGTACTTC
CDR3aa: CASSRAGGRIQYF

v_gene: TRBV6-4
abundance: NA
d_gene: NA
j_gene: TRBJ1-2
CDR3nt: TGTGCCAGCAGTGACCCCGGGGCAGGGGTTCGTTTTGGGTATGGCTACACCTTC
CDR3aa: CASSDPGAGVRFGYGYTF

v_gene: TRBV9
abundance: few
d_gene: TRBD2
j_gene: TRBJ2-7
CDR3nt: TGTGCCAGCAGCCCTAGCGGGACTCGCCTCTACGAGCAGTACTTC
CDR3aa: CASSPSGTRLYEQYF

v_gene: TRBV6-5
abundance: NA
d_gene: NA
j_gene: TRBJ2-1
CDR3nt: TGTGCCAGCAGTTACAGGGGAACTGAGCAGTTCTTC
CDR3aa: CASSYRGTEQFF

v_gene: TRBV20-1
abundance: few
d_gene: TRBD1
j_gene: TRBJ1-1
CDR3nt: TGCAGTGCTACCGGACAGGGGGCTGCTTTCTTT
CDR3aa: CSATGQGAAFF

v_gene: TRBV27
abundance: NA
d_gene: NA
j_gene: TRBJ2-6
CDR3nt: TGTGCCAGCAGGCACGGAGGGGGGAACGGGGCCAACGTCCTGACTTTC
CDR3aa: CASRHGGGNGANVLTF

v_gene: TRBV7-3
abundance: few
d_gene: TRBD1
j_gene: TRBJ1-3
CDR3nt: TGTGCCAGCGGCAGAGGGACAGGCGCTGGAAACACCATATATTTT
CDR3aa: CASGRGTGAGNTIYF

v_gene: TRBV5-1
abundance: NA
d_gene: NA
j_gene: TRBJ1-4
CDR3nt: TGCGCCAGCAGCTTTCAGGGCGTAACTAATGAAAAACTGTTTTTT
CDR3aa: CASSFQGVTNEKLFF

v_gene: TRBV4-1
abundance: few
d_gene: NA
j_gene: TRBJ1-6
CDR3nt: TGCGCCAGCAGCCAAGAAGGGGCGTCCGGCTTCTCCTATAATTCACCCCTCCACTTT
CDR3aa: CASSQEGASGFSYNSPLHF

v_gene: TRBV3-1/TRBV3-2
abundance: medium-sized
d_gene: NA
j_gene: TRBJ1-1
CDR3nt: TGTGCCAGCAGCCAAGAAAGTTGGACAAGAATGAACACTGAAGCTTTCTTT
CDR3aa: CASSQESWTRMNTEAFF

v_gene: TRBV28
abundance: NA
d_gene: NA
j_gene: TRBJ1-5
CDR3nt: TGTGCCAGCAGGCTTGGCCGGGGGAATCAGCCCCAGCATTTT
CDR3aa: CASRLGRGNQPQHF

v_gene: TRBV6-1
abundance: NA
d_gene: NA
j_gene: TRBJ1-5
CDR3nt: TGTGCCAGCAGTGAAGCTAGCAATCAGCCCCAGCATTTT
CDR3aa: CASSEASNQPQHF

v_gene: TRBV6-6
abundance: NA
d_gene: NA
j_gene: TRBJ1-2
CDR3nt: TGTGCCAGCAGTACCGACAGATTATTTAACTATGGCTACACCTTC
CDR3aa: CASSTDRLFNYGYTF

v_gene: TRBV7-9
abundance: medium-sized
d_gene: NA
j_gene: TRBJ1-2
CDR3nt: TGTGCCAGCAGCTTACAGGGTCAGGTTGCCTATGGCTACACCTTC
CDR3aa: CASSLQGQVAYGYTF

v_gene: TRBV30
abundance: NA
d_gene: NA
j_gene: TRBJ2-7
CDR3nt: TGTGCCTGGAGTCGGAGCAACTCCTACGAGCAGTACTTC
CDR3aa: CAWSRSNSYEQYF

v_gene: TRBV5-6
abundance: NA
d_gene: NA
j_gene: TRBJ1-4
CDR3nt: TGTGCCAGCAGCTCGGGACGGACAAATGAAAAACTGTTTTTT
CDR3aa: CASSSGRTNEKLFF

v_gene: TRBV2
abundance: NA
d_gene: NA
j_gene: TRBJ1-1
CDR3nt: TGTGCCAGCACCTCGGGGGCCCGGACCGAAGCTTTCTTT
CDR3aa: CASTSGARTEAFF

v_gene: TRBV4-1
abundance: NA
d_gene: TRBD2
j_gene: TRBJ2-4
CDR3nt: TGCGCCAGCAGCCAAGCTAGCGGGGGGGGAGCCAAAAACATTCAGTACTTC
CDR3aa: CASSQASGGGAKNIQYF

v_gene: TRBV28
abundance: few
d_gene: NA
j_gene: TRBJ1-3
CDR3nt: TGTGCCAGCAGTTTAGAGGGGAGAGGAAACACCATATATTTT
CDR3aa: CASSLEGRGNTIYF

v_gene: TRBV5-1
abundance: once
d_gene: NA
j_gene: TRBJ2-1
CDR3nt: TGCGCCAGCAGCTTGAGACAGGACTACAATGAGCAGTTCTTC
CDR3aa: CASSLRQDYNEQFF

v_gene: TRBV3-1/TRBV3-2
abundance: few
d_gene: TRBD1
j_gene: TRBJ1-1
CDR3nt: TGTGCCAGCAGCCCAGGGGGCACTGAAGCTTTCTTT
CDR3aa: CASSPGGTEAFF

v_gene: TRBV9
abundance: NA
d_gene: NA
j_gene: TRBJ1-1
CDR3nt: TGTGCCAGCAGCGCCTACCTGGACAGCTCGGAAGCTTTCTTT
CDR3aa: CASSAYLDSSEAFF

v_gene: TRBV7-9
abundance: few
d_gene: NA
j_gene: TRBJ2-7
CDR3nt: TGTGCCAGCAGCTTAGATGTACGGGAGCAGTACTTC
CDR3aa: CASSLDVREQYF

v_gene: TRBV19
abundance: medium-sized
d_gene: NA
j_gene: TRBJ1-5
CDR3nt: TGTGCCAGTATAGGGAAGGGGTATAGCAATCAGCCCCAGCATTTT
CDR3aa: CASIGKGYSNQPQHF